Detailed here is one T cell receptor (beta chain). The antigen remains undetermined. This sample was taken from a study of regulatory and conventional T cells in RAG deficiency. Whole-study findings and limits: Shorter CDR3s in all patient subsets; >85% Treg-Tconv overlap in Omenn. Other subsets showed approximately 10-fold reductions, but Treg unique TCR beta sequences fell 75 to 100-fold in these patients.

The CDR3 runs to 16 residues. Assay: immunoSEQ multiplex PCR; the TCRdb copy retains only in-frame clones and omits some. The sample consists of about 30,000 clones, about nine tenths of them appearing once. Separately, the same data were catalogued under a study of regulatory T cells. That work states: The PCR used 52 TRBV and 13 TRBJ primers.

The material sequenced was CD8+ T cells sorted from blood. The origin of this receptor is a human donor in good health. The chain has TRBV1 and TRBJ2-7; whether TRBD2, the table's D call, matches the DNA was not checked. TRBV1 is a pseudogene segment. CDR3 DNA: TGCACCAGCAGCCAAGAAGGGGCTAGCGGCGCAAACGAGCAGTACTTC. Translation: CTSSQEGASGANEQYF.